The entry below gives a single TCR beta chain sequence along with its context. Its specificity is unknown. The CDR3 loop spans 15 amino acids. Trimming took off 2 bases at V and 5 bases at J, with 13 bases between the two ends. CDR1 is MGHRA and CDR2 is YSYEKL in the germline V gene. This sample is drawn from a study of cytomegalovirus exposure and HLA in healthy donors. The PCR employed 60 Vbeta primers together with 13 Jbeta primers. Clones were read by immunoSEQ multiplex PCR, and TCRdb kept only the in-frame ones, dropping some. The sample lists some 80,000 clones, around 79% seen once, with 13% in the top ten. Study-level results: The study assumed roughly uniform donor sequencing depth for presence/absence analyses.

Input material: PBMCs. The source of this sequence is a human donor in good health. The genes are TRBV4-1 and TRBJ2-4; TRBD1 might be the D (5 bases). The CDR3 nucleotides read TGCGCCAGCAGCCAAAGTGCAGGGCCCCAAAACATTCAGTACTTC. Translation: CASSQSAGPQNIQYF.